Listed below are T cell receptor beta chains from one sample, sequenced in a study of T-cell reconstitution after alpha-beta-depleted transplantation in children. MiXCR, run by TCRdb on the PCR reads, gives a single entry per CDR3 protein. The table records 300,000 to 350,000 distinct CDR3 sequences, about a sixth of them present only once. The sequencing here drew on PBMCs, mostly from graft donor cells, taken 360 days after TCRalphabeta/CD19-depleted stem cell transplant. These receptor sequences come from a male patient between 2 and 10 years old who had a stem cell transplant for acute lymphoblastic leukemia, so the T cells may come from the graft donor. Each CDR3 is given with its conserved first and last residue. D genes are given only for firm matches. For some rows the clone size is stated as once, few or many, or as a class when expanded; others skip it.

j_call	clone_size	v_call	cdr3_length	d_call	cdr3_nt	cdr3_aa
TRBJ2-2	-	TRBV20-1	14	TRBD2	TGCAGTGCTATAGGACTAGCGGGGGACGGGGAGCTGTTTTTT	CSAIGLAGDGELFF
TRBJ1-2	once	TRBV4-1	12	-	TGCGCCAGCAGCCAAGGAGTCTATGGCTACACCTTC	CASSQGVYGYTF
TRBJ2-1	-	TRBV7-3	17	TRBD2	TGTGCCAGCAGCTTAGAGGGGACTAGCGGGATGGGTAATGAGCAGTTCTTC	CASSLEGTSGMGNEQFF
TRBJ2-7	many	TRBV29-1	11	-	TGCAGCGTTGAGGGGACCAACGAGCAGTACTTC	CSVEGTNEQYF
TRBJ1-2	once	TRBV30	13	TRBD1	TGTGCCTGGAGTCAGGACAGGGTCTATGGCTACACCTTC	CAWSQDRVYGYTF
TRBJ2-3	-	TRBV7-2	12	-	TGTGCCAGCAGCTTCCCGGGGGGCACGCAGTATTTT	CASSFPGGTQYF
TRBJ2-1	-	TRBV11-2	19	-	TGTGCCAGCAGCTTAGGACCAGGGAGGAGACGGGAGTTGTCTTTAGTCCGGTTCTTC	CASSLGPGRRRELSLVRFF
TRBJ2-1	-	TRBV27	14	-	TGTGCCAGCAGCCGGGACGGCAACTACAATGAGCAGTTCTTC	CASSRDGNYNEQFF
TRBJ1-4	many	TRBV7-9	15	TRBD1	TGTGCCAGCAGCTTAGACAGGGGCTTAAATGAAAAACTGTTTTTT	CASSLDRGLNEKLFF
TRBJ2-1	few	TRBV5-6	16	-	TGTGCCAGCAGCTTAAGTCCCGGATACAACTACAATGAGCAGTTCTTC	CASSLSPGYNYNEQFF
TRBJ2-3	-	TRBV4-2	15	-	TGTGCCAGCAGCCAAGTCGAGCTAGACACAGATACGCAGTATTTT	CASSQVELDTDTQYF
TRBJ2-7	-	TRBV5-1	15	-	TGCGCCAGCAGCTTCAATTTCGGGCAGGGCTACGAGCAGTACTTC	CASSFNFGQGYEQYF
TRBJ2-1	many	TRBV2	16	-	TGTGCCAGCAGTGTGGGGGTGACCTCAGTAGGCAATGAGCAGTTCTTC	CASSVGVTSVGNEQFF
TRBJ2-3	-	TRBV10-3	16	-	TGTGCCATCAGTGAGGAGGGGGCGGGACGAACAGATACGCAGTATTTT	CAISEEGAGRTDTQYF
TRBJ2-7	once	TRBV10-3	17	TRBD2	TGTGCCACAAGAGATCGACTAGCGGGAGCTCCACCGGACGAGCAGTACTTC	CATRDRLAGAPPDEQYF
TRBJ2-7	-	TRBV5-1	14	TRBD1	TGCGCCAGCAGCGAACAGGGGGCCCACTACGAGCAGTACTTC	CASSEQGAHYEQYF
TRBJ1-4	few	TRBV12-3/TRBV12-4	15	-	TGTGCCAGCAGTCCCCGGGACCGGGCCTATGAAAAACTGTTTTTT	CASSPRDRAYEKLFF
TRBJ2-1	-	TRBV10-3	15	-	TGTGCCATCAGTTCAGCGGTGAACTCCTACAATGAGCAGTTCTTC	CAISSAVNSYNEQFF
TRBJ1-6	-	TRBV28	13	-	TGTGCCAGCAGTAGGCAGGCGAATTCACCCCTCCACTTT	CASSRQANSPLHF
TRBJ2-1	few	TRBV12-3/TRBV12-4	13	TRBD2	TGTGCCAGCAACTCGGGAGGGTCACCGGAGCAGTTCTTC	CASNSGGSPEQFF
TRBJ2-3	few	TRBV20-1	16	TRBD1	TGCAGTGCTAGCCTAGGACAGGGGCCTAGCACAGATACGCAGTATTTT	CSASLGQGPSTDTQYF
TRBJ2-1	few	TRBV9	15	-	TGTGCCAGCAGCGTAGCGGGGGTGACCTACAATGAGCAGTTCTTC	CASSVAGVTYNEQFF
TRBJ1-1	few	TRBV15	15	TRBD1	TGTGCCACCAGCAGAGTTTGGACAGGGGGGACTGAAGCTTTCTTT	CATSRVWTGGTEAFF
TRBJ2-3	few	TRBV7-6	15	-	TGTGCCAGCAGCTTAGCGCTGGACCTAGGGAATACGCAGTATTTT	CASSLALDLGNTQYF
TRBJ2-1	-	TRBV4-3	16	TRBD1	TGCGCCAGCAGCCAAAGGGACAGGTACTCCTACAATGAGCAGTTCTTC	CASSQRDRYSYNEQFF
TRBJ1-5	-	TRBV28	14	-	TGTGCCAGCCGGCGGATGGGGGCAAATCAGCCCCAGCATTTT	CASRRMGANQPQHF
TRBJ2-3	many	TRBV10-3	13	-	TGTGCCATCAGTGCAATTGGGACAGATACGCAGTATTTT	CAISAIGTDTQYF
TRBJ2-1	-	TRBV12-3/TRBV12-4	14	-	TGTGCCAGCAGCCTAACGACAGGTGACAATGAGCAGTTCTTC	CASSLTTGDNEQFF
TRBJ1-4	many	TRBV20-1	12	-	TGCAGTGCAAACAGAGTAGGAGAAAAACTGTTTTTT	CSANRVGEKLFF
TRBJ2-7	-	TRBV14	14	-	TGTGCCAGCAGCCAAGTCGAGTTTCCGCGGGAGCAGTACTTC	CASSQVEFPREQYF
TRBJ2-7	-	TRBV6-2/TRBV6-3	14	-	TGTGCCAGCACTAGGACAGTGAGCTCCTACGAGCAGTACTTC	CASTRTVSSYEQYF
TRBJ2-7	-	TRBV10-2	16	TRBD1	TGCGCCACTCGGAGGTACAGGGGGCAAGTCGCCTACGAGCAGTACTTC	CATRRYRGQVAYEQYF
TRBJ2-3	few	TRBV12-3/TRBV12-4	14	TRBD1	TGTGCCAGCAGTTTTCGGACAGGGAGGAATACGCAGTATTTT	CASSFRTGRNTQYF
TRBJ2-1	few	TRBV3-1	14	-	TGTGCCAGCAGCCAAGGCGGGGCCCACAATGAGCAGTTCTTC	CASSQGGAHNEQFF
TRBJ2-3	few	TRBV12-3/TRBV12-4	15	-	TGTGCCAGCAGTCCGCAAGGGACCATCACAGATACGCAGTATTTT	CASSPQGTITDTQYF
TRBJ2-7	-	TRBV20-1	14	-	TGCAGTGCTAGAGCACAGACAAGCCCCTACGAGCAGTACTTC	CSARAQTSPYEQYF
TRBJ2-7	-	TRBV4-1	14	TRBD2	TGCGCCAGCCGAGCGGGAGTGGGGACCTACGAGCAGTACTTC	CASRAGVGTYEQYF
TRBJ1-5	-	TRBV7-9	13	-	TGTGCCAGCAGCTTAGGTAGAAGTCAGCCCCAGCATTTT	CASSLGRSQPQHF
TRBJ2-7	-	TRBV12-3/TRBV12-4	15	TRBD1	TGTGCCAGCAGCCCCCGACAGGGGCCCTCCTACGAGCAGTACTTC	CASSPRQGPSYEQYF
TRBJ2-7	few	TRBV4-1	16	TRBD2	TGCGCCAGCAGCCAAGTCTTAAGACTAGCGGGAAGCGAGCAGTACTTC	CASSQVLRLAGSEQYF
TRBJ1-5	few	TRBV28	16	TRBD1	TGTGCCAGCAGTTTATTGGGACAGGGGGCACATCAGCCCCAGCATTTT	CASSLLGQGAHQPQHF
TRBJ2-3	-	TRBV12-3/TRBV12-4	14	-	TGTGCCAGCAGTTCGGAGGGGAGCACAGATACGCAGTATTTT	CASSSEGSTDTQYF
TRBJ1-5	-	TRBV6-5	14	-	TGTGCCAGCAGTTACATAGGACACCTTCAGCCCCAGCATTTT	CASSYIGHLQPQHF
TRBJ2-1	many	TRBV5-1	11	-	TGCGGTGGGGGGTTATACAATGAGCAGTTCTTC	CGGGLYNEQFF
TRBJ2-7	few	TRBV20-1	16	-	TGCAGTGCTAGGGTGATCGACAGTCGGGGGTCCTACGAGCAGTACTTC	CSARVIDSRGSYEQYF
TRBJ2-4	few	TRBV28	14	-	TGTGCCAGCAGTAAGGGGTTTGCCAAAAACATTCAGTACTTC	CASSKGFAKNIQYF
TRBJ2-2	few	TRBV9	14	-	TGTGCCAGCAGCGTAGGATCAGGGGCCGGGGAGCTGTTTTTT	CASSVGSGAGELFF
TRBJ2-7	-	TRBV6-1	15	-	TGTGCCAGCAGTCGTATCAAGCGGACTCGGCACGAGCAGTACTTC	CASSRIKRTRHEQYF
TRBJ2-1	few	TRBV10-3	13	-	TGTGCCATCAAAGGGACTTCTTACAATGAGCAGTTCTTC	CAIKGTSYNEQFF
TRBJ2-6	-	TRBV4-1	14	-	TGCGCCAGCAGCCTCGACCCCGTGGCCAACGTCCTGACTTTC	CASSLDPVANVLTF